Given below is one TCR beta chain in context. Its antigen remains unknown. Trimming cost V 6 bases and J 4 bases, with 16 bases left between them. CDR3 length equals 14 residues. Per the germline V gene, CDR1 is MNHNS and CDR2 is SASEGT. The repertoire was sequenced with immunoSEQ multiplex PCR; TCRdb's copy has only in-frame clones and lacks some. This sample carries about 45,000 clones, about 63% of them seen once, and the ten largest clones take roughly 20%. These data are taken from a study of radiotherapy plus CTLA-4 blockade in lung cancer. The study's findings and limits: Among reported predictors of response, early blood T cell clone dynamics with interferon-beta performed best. Radiotherapy plus ipilimumab was followed by expansion in blood of tumor-derived TCR clones.

The study gave focal radiation plus ipilimumab CTLA-4 blockade to patients with chemo-refractory metastatic non-small-cell lung cancer. The TCR comes from a human donor with non-small cell lung cancer who had a partial response to radiotherapy plus ipilimumab. The chain recombines TRBV6-1 with TRBJ2-7; possibly TRBD2 for D (6 bases). This specimen was peripheral blood, taken from a patient treated with radiotherapy plus ipilimumab. In DNA form, the CDR3 reads TGTGCCAGCAGCGGGGGATGGGGGAGATACGAGCAGTACTTC. It translates to CASSGGWGRYEQYF.